A single sample is the source of the 21 T cell receptor beta chains below, sequenced in a study of T cell repertoires in cytomegalovirus infection. One entry per CDR3 protein results from TCRdb running MiXCR on the reads. This table has 680,000 or so distinct CDR3 sequences, around 30% appearing once. Their antigens are not known. This specimen was cultured PBMCs, taken from culture after CMV antigen stimulation. The source is a human donor in good health (CMV status not recorded). Some clones in this sample may be carry-over from other donors' samples.

This chain links TRBV20-1 with TRBJ2-7; possibly TRBD1 for D (5 bases). Trimming left V 6 bases short and J 2 bases short, with 8 bases between. CDR3 length: 11 amino acids. Germline assignment: CDR1 DFQATT and CDR2 SNEGSKA (reference sequence). The CDR3 is CSARAAYEQYF. In DNA form, the CDR3 reads TGCAGTGCCAGGGCCGCCTACGAGCAGTACTTC.

The rearrangement joins TRBV2 to TRBJ2-1, with D possibly TRBD2 on 6 matching bases. The CDR3 is 15 amino acids. Germline loops: CDR1 SNHLY, CDR2 FYNNEI. V lost 6 bases, J lost 3 bases, and 15 bases lay in between. The CDR3 sequence: CASSVWGDNYNEQFF. The CDR3 nucleotides read TGTGCCAGCAGCGTTTGGGGGGATAACTACAATGAGCAGTTCTTC.

V and J are TRBV20-1 and TRBJ2-5; D gene uncertain. V gave up 2 bases and J gave up 5 bases, with 12 bases separating them. The CDR3 is 13 residues long. Germline CDR1 is DFQATT and CDR2 is SNEGSKA (reference sequence). The CDR3 reads CSARSWQAETQYF. The CDR3 DNA is TGCAGTGCTAGAAGCTGGCAAGCCGAGACCCAGTACTTC.

This clonotype has only a few counts. CDR3 nucleotide sequence: TGTGCCATCAGTGGGGCTAGCGGCTACAATGAGCAGTTCTTC. Encoded protein: CAISGASGYNEQFF. The rearrangement uses TRBV10-3 and TRBJ2-1, with 7 bases fitting TRBD2. V lost 4 bases and J lost 3; bases outside the gene matches: 3. The CDR3 has 14 amino acids. Germline CDR1 is ENHRY and CDR2 is SYGVKD.

Only a few counts were recorded for this clonotype. This chain links TRBV12-5 with TRBJ2-1, with TRBD1 identical over 7 bases. Trimming removed 4 bases from V and 7 bases from J; junction bases left unmatched: 10. This CDR3 spans 15 amino acids. Looked up from germline, CDR1 is LGHNT and CDR2 is FRNRAP. In DNA form, the CDR3 reads TGTGCTAGTGGTTCCTTACAGGGGATTAGGAATGAGCAGTTCTTC. Amino acid sequence: CASGSLQGIRNEQFF.

This clonotype was observed at least ten times. This chain links TRBV7-2 with TRBJ1-2, with 8 bases matching TRBD1. The trim removed 5 bases at V and 6 bases at J, leaving 5 bases unmatched. The CDR3 runs to 13 residues. Looked up from germline, CDR1 is SGHTA and CDR2 is FQGNSA. The CDR3 is CASSPQGDHGYTF. DNA for the CDR3: TGTGCCAGCAGCCCACAGGGGGATCATGGCTACACCTTC.

This clonotype was recorded a few times. The genes are TRBV7-8 and TRBJ2-1; D unclear. This CDR3 comprises 14 residues. Germline loops: CDR1 SGHVS, CDR2 FQNEAQ. Trimming left V 4 bases short and J 5 bases short, with 12 bases between. The CDR3 DNA reads TGTGCCAGCAGCTCCCGTCTTACGAACAATGAGCAGTTCTTC. It encodes CASSSRLTNNEQFF.

The chain carries TRBV11-2 and TRBJ1-3, with D uncertain. CDR1 and CDR2 from the germline V gene are SGHAT and FQNNGV. This CDR3 spans 15 amino acids. Deletions cut 5 bases from V and 2 bases from J, with 13 bases between. The CDR3 reads CASSPVRSPGNTIYF. The CDR3 nucleotides read TGTGCCAGCAGCCCAGTAAGGTCACCTGGAAACACCATATATTTT.

This chain links TRBV5-4 with TRBJ2-7, with TRBD1 as a possible D gene (6 bases). The CDR3 has 16 residues. Germline V gives CDR1 SGHNT, CDR2 YYREEE (reference sequence). Between the trimmed V and J ends, which lost 1 base and 4 bases, there was a span of 18 bases. The CDR3 region has the DNA TGTGCCAGCAGCTTGACCAGACAGGAGGCTAAATACGAGCAGTACTTC. This sequence encodes CASSLTRQEAKYEQYF.

This sequence joins TRBV5-6 and TRBJ1-6, with a possible D match to TRBD1 (5 bases). The CDR3 is 15 amino acids. Trimming took off 4 bases at V and 10 bases at J, with 18 bases between the two ends. Germline CDR1 and CDR2: SGHDT and YYEEEE. The CDR3 DNA is TGTGCCAGCAGCCTCCGGGACGGTTCGGGGTCACCCCTCCACTTT. Translated: CASSLRDGSGSPLHF.

The V gene is TRBV28, the J gene TRBJ2-7, with a tentative D call TRBD1 (7 bases). This CDR3 spans 15 amino acids. Germline V gives CDR1 MDHEN, CDR2 SYDVKM. Trimming stripped 5 bases from V and 3 bases from J, with 17 bases between. CDR3 sequence reads: CASSLLAGGLYEQYF. Written as DNA, the CDR3 is TGTGCCAGCAGTCTTTTGGCAGGGGGACTCTACGAGCAGTACTTC.

The chain uses TRBV4-3 and TRBJ2-1; D remains unclear. The CDR3 covers 16 residues. Per the germline V gene, CDR1 is LGHNA and CDR2 is YSLEER. Trimming removed 0 bases from V and 1 base from J, with 10 bases in between. This CDR3 reads CASSQESAFSYNEQFF. In nucleotides, the CDR3 is TGCGCCAGCAGCCAAGAATCAGCTTTTTCCTACAATGAGCAGTTCTTC.

In this sample, this clonotype turned up a few times. The DNA of the CDR3 is TGTGCCAGTAAGAAGGCAGGAGGCTACACCTTC. Protein: CASKKAGGYTF. The chain recombines TRBV19 with TRBJ1-2; D is ambiguous. CDR3 size: 11 residues. Trimming removed 7 bases at V and 8 bases at J, with 11 bases between. Germline values: CDR1 LNHDA, CDR2 SQIVND (reference sequence).

This clonotype was found a few times. This chain links TRBV20-1 with TRBJ2-3; a possible D gene is TRBD2 (6 bases). This CDR3 is built from 14 residues. CDR1 is DFQATT, CDR2 SNEGSKA, per germline (reference sequence). Trimming left V 1 base short and J 6 bases short, with 14 bases between. The CDR3 reads CSARALGGYDTQYF. CDR3 coding DNA: TGCAGTGCTAGAGCATTGGGAGGTTACGATACGCAGTATTTT.

This chain uses TRBV20-1 with TRBJ2-3, with D possibly TRBD1 on 6 matching bases. The germline V gene has CDR1 DFQATT and CDR2 SNEGSKA (reference sequence). The CDR3 has 12 amino acids. Trimming pared 3 bases from V and 4 bases from J, leaving 8 bases between. For the CDR3, the DNA is TGCAGTGCTAGGGCAGGGGCAGATACGCAGTATTTT. Its protein is CSARAGADTQYF.

This clonotype appeared a few times. The CDR3 protein is CASSYGTPNSNQPQHF. The CDR3 bases are TGTGCCAGCAGTTACGGGACTCCGAATAGCAATCAGCCCCAGCATTTT. This chain joins TRBV6-5 and TRBJ1-5; D is possibly TRBD1 (5 bases). Trimming took 2 bases from V and 0 from J, leaving 11 bases between them. CDR3 length: 16 amino acids. CDR1 MNHEY and CDR2 SVGAGI come from the germline V gene.

This clonotype was seen a handful of times. The chain links TRBV4-2 to TRBJ2-7, with 14 bases fitting TRBD2. Germline V CDR1 and CDR2: LGHNA, YNFKEQ. After removal of 5 bases from V and 7 bases from J, the junction contained 13 bases not matched to a gene. The CDR3 is 17 residues long. The CDR3 reads CASSARLAGGPMDEQYF. The CDR3 DNA follows: TGTGCCAGCAGCGCCCGACTAGCGGGAGGGCCTATGGATGAGCAGTACTTC.

This clonotype was observed many times. The chain couples TRBV7-2 to TRBJ2-3; no firm D call. This CDR3 spans 19 amino acids. CDR1 SGHTA and CDR2 FQGNSA come from the germline V gene. Trimming stripped 5 bases from V and 0 bases from J, with 24 bases between. CDR3 bases: TGTGCCAGCAGCCCCCGGGCCAATCTTCCACCCGCTAGCACAGATACGCAGTATTTT. Its translation: CASSPRANLPPASTDTQYF.

The V call is TRBV11-1, the J call TRBJ1-1; 10 nucleotides agree with TRBD1. This CDR3 spans 16 amino acids. CDR1 is SGHAT, CDR2 FQDESV, per germline (reference sequence). The junction had 9 bases not matched to a gene; V was cut back by 5 bases and J by 3 bases. CDR3 nucleotide sequence: TGTGCCAGCAGCAGCCGGGACAGGGGTCGGTACACTGAAGCTTTCTTT. Its protein is CASSSRDRGRYTEAFF.

This clonotype has more than one count but fewer than ten. The rearrangement uses TRBV15 and TRBJ1-3; tentatively, D is TRBD1 (5 bases). The germline V and J ends were trimmed by 0 bases and 3 bases, with 9 bases remaining between them. The CDR3 is 15 amino acids. The germline CDR1 and CDR2 sequences are LNHNV and YYDKDF (reference sequence). CDR3 nucleotide sequence: TGTGCCACCAGCAGAGATCGACAGCTTGGAAACACCATATATTTT. Encoded protein: CATSRDRQLGNTIYF. The full variable domain, in which reference TRBV15 and TRBJ1-3 provide the parts outside the CDR3, is DAMVIQNPRYQVTQFGKPVTLSCSQTLNHNVMYWYQQKSSQAPKLLFHYYDKDFNNEADTPDNFQSRRPNTSFCFLDIRSPGLGDTAMYLCATSRDRQLGNTIYFGEGSWLTVV.

This clonotype appeared many times. The rearrangement joins TRBV7-2 to TRBJ2-7; 8 bases map to TRBD1. This CDR3 region has 15 residues. Germline V gene data show CDR1 as SGHTA and CDR2 as FQGNSA. J gave up 3 bases and V 3 bases, and 7 bases lay outside the gene matches. As DNA, the CDR3 is TGTGCCAGCAGCTTTTTCACAGGGGGTGGCTACGAGCAGTACTTC. It codes for CASSFFTGGGYEQYF.